This is a list of T cell receptor beta chains from one sample in a study of CD8 T cells in ankylosing spondylitis. From the 5' RACE reads, TCRdb called clonotypes with MiXCR, one entry per CDR3 protein. The sample shows about 64,000 distinct CDR3 sequences, roughly 6.2% of them seen only once. The sequencing sample was made of synovial fluid, either unsorted or a sorted T cell fraction (not recorded which). These receptors all come from a male donor with ankylosing spondylitis. The CDR3 runs from the conserved cysteine through the conserved F or W. Each record gives: J gene, clone size, V gene, D gene, CDR3 DNA, CDR3 protein. D genes are given only for firm matches. Expanded clones get a size class; other rows say once, few or many, or leave the size out.

TRBJ2-7,medium-sized,TRBV5-1,NA,TGCGCCAGCAGCTCAGAGGGCCGAAATCCCGACGAGCAGTACTTC,CASSSEGRNPDEQYF
TRBJ2-1,many,TRBV5-1,TRBD2,TGCGCCAGCAGATATCAGCGGGAGAGGAATGAGCAGTTCTTC,CASRYQRERNEQFF
TRBJ2-2,few,TRBV5-1,TRBD2,TGCGCCAGCAGCCTGACTAGCGCGAACACCGGGGAGCTGTTTTTT,CASSLTSANTGELFF
TRBJ1-5,few,TRBV6-6,NA,TGTGCCAGCAGTCTAAGTAGGGATCAGCCCCAGCATTTT,CASSLSRDQPQHF
TRBJ1-6,few,TRBV5-4,TRBD1,TGTGCCAGCTGGGACAGAGAGTATAATTCACCCCTCCACTTT,CASWDREYNSPLHF
TRBJ2-2,NA,TRBV28,TRBD2,TGTGCCAGCAGTTTAACGCTAGCGGGAGGGTCGGTAAACACCGGGGAGCTGTTTTTT,CASSLTLAGGSVNTGELFF
TRBJ1-2,many,TRBV5-1,NA,TGCGCCAGCAGCTTTGGAGGGGTAGAGGGCTACACCTTC,CASSFGGVEGYTF
TRBJ2-7,NA,TRBV6-1,TRBD2,TGTGCCAGCAAGTACAGCGGGGACTACGAGCAGTACTTC,CASKYSGDYEQYF
TRBJ2-7,few,TRBV5-5,NA,TGTGCCAGCAGCTTGGCCAGGGGCGTCGGGTACGAGCAGTACTTC,CASSLARGVGYEQYF
TRBJ2-7,many,TRBV5-1,TRBD2,TGCGCCAGCAGCCCATCTAGCGGGACCTCCTACGAGCAGTACTTC,CASSPSSGTSYEQYF
TRBJ2-7,many,TRBV4-3,NA,TGCGCCAGCAGCCAAGCAACTCGGTACGAGCAGTACTTC,CASSQATRYEQYF
TRBJ2-1,many,TRBV7-8,NA,TGTGCCAGCAGCTTAGTTTTGGGGTTGACATTCTTC,CASSLVLGLTFF
TRBJ2-3,many,TRBV7-3,NA,TGTGCCAGCAGCCCAATTAGGGCAGATACGCAGTATTTT,CASSPIRADTQYF
TRBJ2-1,NA,TRBV19,NA,TGTGCCAGCGGGGACGGACTCTACAATGAGCAGTTCTTC,CASGDGLYNEQFF
TRBJ2-6,few,TRBV18,NA,TGTGCCAGCTCCCCGGGACACCTCTCTGGGGCCAACGTCCTGACTTTC,CASSPGHLSGANVLTF
TRBJ1-5,many,TRBV12-3/TRBV12-4,NA,TGTGCCAGCAGTTTGAGCCAGGGAGGTCAGCCCCAGCATTTT,CASSLSQGGQPQHF
TRBJ2-1,NA,TRBV13,TRBD2,TGTGCCAGCAGCTCCCGACTAGCGGGGGCCTACAATGAGCAGTTCTTC,CASSSRLAGAYNEQFF
TRBJ2-2,few,TRBV5-1,NA,TGCGCCAGCAGCACAGGACCTAACACCGGGGAGCTGTTTTTT,CASSTGPNTGELFF
TRBJ1-5,NA,TRBV6-5,NA,TGTGCCAGCAGTTACTTGGGGCAGGGCGGCAATCAGCCCCAGCATTTT,CASSYLGQGGNQPQHF
TRBJ2-5,few,TRBV5-1,NA,TGCGCCAGCAGCTTGGCGGGAGTACAAGAGACCCAGTACTTC,CASSLAGVQETQYF
TRBJ2-3,NA,TRBV6-2/TRBV6-3,NA,TGTGCCAGCAGTTTCTCTTTCGGGAGCACAGATACGCAGTATTTT,CASSFSFGSTDTQYF
TRBJ2-5,many,TRBV5-1,TRBD1,TGCGCCAGCAGCTTAAGACAGGGCGTGGAGACCCAGTACTTC,CASSLRQGVETQYF
TRBJ2-3,NA,TRBV4-1,NA,TGCGCCAGCAGCCAAGGAGAGCAGGCCGTGGGGAGCACAGATACGCAGTATTTT,CASSQGEQAVGSTDTQYF
TRBJ2-1,many,TRBV10-3,TRBD2,TGTGCCATCAGACCCGGGACTAGCGGGAGAACAGGTACCTACAATGAGCAGTTCTTC,CAIRPGTSGRTGTYNEQFF
TRBJ2-1,NA,TRBV20-1,NA,TGCAGTGCTAGGTTAGGGGACGAGCAGTTCTTC,CSARLGDEQFF
TRBJ2-7,few,TRBV5-4,TRBD1,TGTGCCAGCAGCCTAATGGGACAGGGTGGATACGAGCAGTACTTC,CASSLMGQGGYEQYF
TRBJ1-1,many,TRBV29-1,TRBD1,TGCAGCGTGGGGGACAGACAGGGGATCGGGGTGAACACTGAAGCTTTCTTT,CSVGDRQGIGVNTEAFF
TRBJ2-5,few,TRBV28,TRBD1,TGTGCCAGCAGGGTGACAGGGGTCGAGACCCAGTACTTC,CASRVTGVETQYF
TRBJ2-4,many,TRBV5-1,NA,TGCGCCAGCAGCTTGGCCCCGACAGGAAACATTCAGTACTTC,CASSLAPTGNIQYF
TRBJ2-7,many,TRBV20-1,NA,TGCAGTGCTAGTTCGGCAGGGGGGCCCTACGAGCAGTACTTC,CSASSAGGPYEQYF
TRBJ1-1,NA,TRBV11-2,TRBD1,TGTGCCAGCAACGCGGGGACAGGGGCCACTGTAGCTTTCTTT,CASNAGTGATVAFF